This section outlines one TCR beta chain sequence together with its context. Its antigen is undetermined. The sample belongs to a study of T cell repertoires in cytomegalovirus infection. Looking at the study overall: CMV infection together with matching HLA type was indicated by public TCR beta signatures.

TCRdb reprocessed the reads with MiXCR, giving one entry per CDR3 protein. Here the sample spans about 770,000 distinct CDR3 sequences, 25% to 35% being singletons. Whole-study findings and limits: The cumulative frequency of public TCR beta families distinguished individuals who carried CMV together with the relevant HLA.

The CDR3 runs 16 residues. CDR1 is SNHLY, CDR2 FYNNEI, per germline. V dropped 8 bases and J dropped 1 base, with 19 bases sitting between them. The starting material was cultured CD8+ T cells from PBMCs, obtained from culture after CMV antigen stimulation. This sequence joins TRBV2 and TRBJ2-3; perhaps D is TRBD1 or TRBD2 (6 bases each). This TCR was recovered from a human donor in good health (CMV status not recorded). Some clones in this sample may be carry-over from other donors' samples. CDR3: CASDWRDKRGTDTQYF. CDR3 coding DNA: TGTGCCAGCGATTGGCGGGACAAACGGGGCACAGATACGCAGTATTTT.